This record looks at one T cell receptor beta chain sequence and its context. CDR1 is SEHNR and CDR2 is FQNEAQ in the germline V gene (reference sequence). This CDR3 is built from 14 residues. V lost 5 bases to trimming and J lost 4 bases, with 11 bases between them. This specimen belongs to a study of shared clonotypes between healthy human individuals. About the research overall: The donor pool was made up of a couple of women and a few men aged 18 to 49.

Every donor, a Caucasian adult, lived in Nashville, Tennessee. Assay runs were performed at deep level. Here immunoSEQ multiplex PCR was the method, and the copy in TCRdb shows in-frame clones only, minus some. Of about 2.4 million clones in the sample, around nine tenths are singletons; the top ten hold 0.11% to 0.15%. Specimen: naive CD4+ T cells sorted from blood. Subset defined: CD45RA+ positively selected. This clonotype was obtained from a man younger than 30 in good health. The gene calls are TRBV7-9 and TRBJ1-4; D gene uncertain. CDR3 coding DNA: TGTGCCAGCAGCCAGGACGGAGGTAATGAAAAACTGTTTTTT. Translating gives CASSQDGGNEKLFF.